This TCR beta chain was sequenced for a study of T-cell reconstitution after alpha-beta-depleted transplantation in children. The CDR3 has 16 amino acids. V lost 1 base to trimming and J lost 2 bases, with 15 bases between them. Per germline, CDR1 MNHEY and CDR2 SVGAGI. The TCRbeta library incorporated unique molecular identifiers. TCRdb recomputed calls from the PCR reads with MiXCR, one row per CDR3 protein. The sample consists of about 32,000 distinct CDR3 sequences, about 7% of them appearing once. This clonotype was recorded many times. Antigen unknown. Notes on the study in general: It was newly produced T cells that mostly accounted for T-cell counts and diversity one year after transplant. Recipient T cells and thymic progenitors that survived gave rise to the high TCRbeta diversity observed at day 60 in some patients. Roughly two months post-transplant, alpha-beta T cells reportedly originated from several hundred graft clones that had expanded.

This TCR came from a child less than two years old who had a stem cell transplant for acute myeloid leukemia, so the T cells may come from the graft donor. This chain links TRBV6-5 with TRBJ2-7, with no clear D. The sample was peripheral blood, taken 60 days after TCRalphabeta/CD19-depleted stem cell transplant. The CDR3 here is CASSYFWSKDPYEQYF. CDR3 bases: TGTGCCAGCAGTTACTTTTGGAGTAAGGATCCCTACGAGCAGTACTTC.